The rows below give T cell receptor beta chains drawn from one sample of a study of blood T cell repertoires in COVID-19. Here immunoSEQ multiplex PCR was the method, and the copy in TCRdb shows in-frame clones only, minus some. The sample contains approximately 240,000 clones, less than 90% of which appear only once. What was sequenced was peripheral blood. These receptors were taken from a woman aged 80 or older with active or convalescent COVID-19. Both conserved end residues are part of each CDR3. Each record gives: CDR3 protein, CDR3 DNA, clone size, D gene, V gene, J gene. The D gene is left open where the match is weak. Size is omitted from some rows. Given values are once, few, many or a class for expanded clones.

CDR3 protein: CASSFRRTRSRTDTQYF; CDR3 DNA: TGTGCCAGCAGCTTTAGGAGGACTAGATCGCGCACAGATACGCAGTATTTT; clone size: NA; D gene: TRBD2; V gene: TRBV5-6; J gene: TRBJ2-3
CDR3 protein: CASSPQQGADTQYF; CDR3 DNA: TGTGCCAGCAGCCCACAACAGGGGGCAGATACGCAGTATTTT; clone size: NA; D gene: TRBD1; V gene: TRBV5-4; J gene: TRBJ2-3
CDR3 protein: CASSFVTGGPYEQYF; CDR3 DNA: TGTGCCAGCAGTTTTGTGACAGGGGGCCCATACGAGCAGTACTTC; clone size: NA; D gene: TRBD1; V gene: TRBV28; J gene: TRBJ2-7
CDR3 protein: CASSLRREGHVGELFF; CDR3 DNA: TGTGCCAGCAGCTTGCGACGGGAGGGCCATGTCGGGGAGCTGTTTTTT; clone size: NA; D gene: TRBD2; V gene: TRBV5-4; J gene: TRBJ2-2
CDR3 protein: CASTGTAGVIYEQFF; CDR3 DNA: TGTGCCAGCACGGGGACGGCGGGAGTTATATATGAGCAGTTCTTC; clone size: NA; D gene: TRBD2; V gene: TRBV27; J gene: TRBJ2-1
CDR3 protein: CASSSPGTASYEQYF; CDR3 DNA: TGTGCCAGCAGCTCGCCCGGGACAGCCTCCTACGAGCAGTACTTC; clone size: NA; D gene: TRBD1; V gene: TRBV7-8; J gene: TRBJ2-7
CDR3 protein: CASSPPGGLNTEAFF; CDR3 DNA: TGTGCCAGCAGCCCCCCGGGAGGATTAAACACTGAAGCTTTCTTT; clone size: NA; D gene: NA; V gene: TRBV7-9; J gene: TRBJ1-1
CDR3 protein: CASSPVARTNEQYF; CDR3 DNA: TGTGCCAGCAGCCCGGTAGCGCGGACCAACGAGCAGTACTTC; clone size: NA; D gene: NA; V gene: TRBV5-4; J gene: TRBJ2-7
CDR3 protein: CASGWGLGTEAFF; CDR3 DNA: TGTGCCAGCGGGTGGGGGCTGGGCACTGAAGCTTTCTTT; clone size: NA; D gene: NA; V gene: TRBV11-2; J gene: TRBJ1-1
CDR3 protein: CASSKGTGAFSYEQYF; CDR3 DNA: TGCGCCAGCAGCAAAGGGACAGGGGCTTTCTCCTACGAGCAGTACTTC; clone size: NA; D gene: TRBD1; V gene: TRBV5-1; J gene: TRBJ2-7
CDR3 protein: CASSAQGAGYGYTF; CDR3 DNA: TGTGCCAGCAGTGCACAGGGGGCAGGGTATGGCTACACCTTC; clone size: NA; D gene: TRBD1; V gene: TRBV3-1/TRBV3-2; J gene: TRBJ1-2
CDR3 protein: CASSTKGENIQYF; CDR3 DNA: TGTGCCAGCAGCACAAAAGGAGAAAACATTCAGTACTTC; clone size: NA; D gene: NA; V gene: TRBV9; J gene: TRBJ2-4
CDR3 protein: CASSQDLGQGSEQYF; CDR3 DNA: TGTGCCAGCAGCCAAGATCTGGGACAGGGTAGCGAGCAGTACTTC; clone size: NA; D gene: TRBD1; V gene: TRBV4-2; J gene: TRBJ2-7
CDR3 protein: CASSEDRGRKNGEAFF; CDR3 DNA: TGCGCCAGCTCGGAGGACAGGGGGCGTAAGAACGGTGAAGCTTTCTTT; clone size: NA; D gene: TRBD1; V gene: TRBV10-1; J gene: TRBJ1-1
CDR3 protein: CASSLEGQGAEQYF; CDR3 DNA: TGCGCCAGCAGCTTGGAGGGACAGGGTGCCGAGCAGTACTTC; clone size: few; D gene: TRBD1; V gene: TRBV5-1; J gene: TRBJ2-7
CDR3 protein: CASSLDRVTEAFF; CDR3 DNA: TGTGCCAGCAGTTTAGACAGGGTCACTGAAGCTTTCTTT; clone size: NA; D gene: NA; V gene: TRBV12-3/TRBV12-4; J gene: TRBJ1-1
CDR3 protein: CASTTPPLAAQETQYF; CDR3 DNA: TGTGCCAGCACAACGCCGCCTTTAGCGGCTCAAGAGACCCAGTACTTC; clone size: NA; D gene: NA; V gene: TRBV5-4; J gene: TRBJ2-5
CDR3 protein: CASSNPGLALTGELFF; CDR3 DNA: TGTGCCAGCAGTAACCCGGGACTAGCCTTAACCGGGGAGCTGTTTTTT; clone size: once; D gene: TRBD2; V gene: TRBV25-1; J gene: TRBJ2-2
CDR3 protein: CAWTGAGGTEAFF; CDR3 DNA: TGTGCCTGGACGGGGGCGGGGGGCACTGAAGCTTTCTTT; clone size: NA; D gene: NA; V gene: TRBV30; J gene: TRBJ1-1
CDR3 protein: CASSQGLAGGPLRGTGELFF; CDR3 DNA: TGTGCCAGCAGCCAAGGACTAGCGGGAGGGCCCCTCCGAGGCACCGGGGAGCTGTTTTTT; clone size: NA; D gene: TRBD2; V gene: TRBV4-2; J gene: TRBJ2-2
CDR3 protein: CASSQVYTELAKNIQYF; CDR3 DNA: TGCGCCAGCAGCCAAGTTTACACAGAACTAGCCAAAAACATTCAGTACTTC; clone size: NA; D gene: NA; V gene: TRBV4-3; J gene: TRBJ2-4
CDR3 protein: CASLDRAGNTIYF; CDR3 DNA: TGTGCCAGCCTAGACAGGGCTGGAAACACCATATATTTT; clone size: NA; D gene: TRBD1; V gene: TRBV28; J gene: TRBJ1-3
CDR3 protein: CATTDTAQETQYF; CDR3 DNA: TGTGCCACCACTGACACAGCACAAGAGACCCAGTACTTC; clone size: NA; D gene: NA; V gene: TRBV10-3; J gene: TRBJ2-5
CDR3 protein: CASSFRQGGYNEQFF; CDR3 DNA: TGTGCCAGCAGCTTTCGACAGGGGGGCTACAATGAGCAGTTCTTC; clone size: NA; D gene: TRBD1; V gene: TRBV7-2; J gene: TRBJ2-1
CDR3 protein: CASSFGRGPYNEQFF; CDR3 DNA: TGTGCCAGCAGCTTCGGCAGGGGGCCGTACAATGAGCAGTTCTTC; clone size: NA; D gene: TRBD1; V gene: TRBV11-3; J gene: TRBJ2-1
CDR3 protein: CASSGDRSYEQYF; CDR3 DNA: TGTGCCAGCAGCGGGGACAGGTCCTACGAGCAGTACTTC; clone size: NA; D gene: TRBD1; V gene: TRBV7-9; J gene: TRBJ2-7
CDR3 protein: CASRVRDTTNTEAFF; CDR3 DNA: TGTGCCAGCAGGGTCCGGGACACAACGAACACTGAAGCTTTCTTT; clone size: NA; D gene: NA; V gene: TRBV6-5; J gene: TRBJ1-1
CDR3 protein: CASSQDLDRGNQPQHF; CDR3 DNA: TGCGCCAGCAGCCAAGATTTGGACAGGGGTAATCAGCCCCAGCATTTT; clone size: NA; D gene: TRBD1; V gene: TRBV4-1; J gene: TRBJ1-5
CDR3 protein: CASSVAGADTDTQYF; CDR3 DNA: TGTGCCAGCAGCGTAGCTGGAGCGGACACAGATACGCAGTATTTT; clone size: NA; D gene: NA; V gene: TRBV9; J gene: TRBJ2-3
CDR3 protein: CASSYATGTGVHSQPQHF; CDR3 DNA: TGTGCCAGCAGTTACGCGACCGGGACAGGGGTTCACAGTCAGCCCCAGCATTTT; clone size: few; D gene: TRBD1; V gene: TRBV6-2/TRBV6-3; J gene: TRBJ1-5
CDR3 protein: CAWSVQGEQYF; CDR3 DNA: TGTGCCTGGAGTGTACAGGGCGAGCAGTACTTC; clone size: NA; D gene: NA; V gene: TRBV30; J gene: TRBJ2-7
CDR3 protein: CASSVSSQTEYDTIYF; CDR3 DNA: TGTGCCAGCAGCGTAAGCTCCCAGACTGAGTATGACACCATATATTTT; clone size: NA; D gene: NA; V gene: TRBV9; J gene: TRBJ1-3
CDR3 protein: CASSPPGQGAKRVQNIQYF; CDR3 DNA: TGTGCCAGCAGTCCCCCAGGGCAGGGGGCGAAACGGGTCCAAAACATTCAGTACTTC; clone size: NA; D gene: TRBD1; V gene: TRBV28; J gene: TRBJ2-4
CDR3 protein: CASSPGTLYEQYF; CDR3 DNA: TGTGCCAGCTCACCAGGGACTTTATACGAGCAGTACTTC; clone size: NA; D gene: NA; V gene: TRBV18; J gene: TRBJ2-7
CDR3 protein: CASSESANTGELFF; CDR3 DNA: TGTGCCAGCAGTGAGTCAGCGAACACCGGGGAGCTGTTTTTT; clone size: NA; D gene: NA; V gene: TRBV2; J gene: TRBJ2-2
CDR3 protein: CASSEWQGLQPQHF; CDR3 DNA: TGTGCCAGCAGTGAGTGGCAGGGCCTTCAGCCCCAGCATTTT; clone size: many; D gene: NA; V gene: TRBV6-1; J gene: TRBJ1-5
CDR3 protein: CASSQQGSTNEKLFF; CDR3 DNA: TGTGCCAGCAGCCAACAGGGGTCAACTAATGAAAAACTGTTTTTT; clone size: NA; D gene: NA; V gene: TRBV4-2; J gene: TRBJ1-4
CDR3 protein: CAISEEVNTEAFF; CDR3 DNA: TGTGCCATCAGTGAAGAGGTGAACACTGAAGCTTTCTTT; clone size: NA; D gene: NA; V gene: TRBV10-3; J gene: TRBJ1-1
CDR3 protein: CASSPPGNQPQHF; CDR3 DNA: TGTGCCAGCTCACCTCCGGGGAACCAGCCCCAGCATTTT; clone size: NA; D gene: NA; V gene: TRBV18; J gene: TRBJ1-5
CDR3 protein: CASSQESRGSYGYTF; CDR3 DNA: TGTGCCAGCAGCCAAGAGTCTAGGGGCAGCTATGGCTACACCTTC; clone size: NA; D gene: NA; V gene: TRBV3-1/TRBV3-2; J gene: TRBJ1-2
CDR3 protein: CASSAWGFTDTQYF; CDR3 DNA: TGTGCCAGCAGTGCCTGGGGCTTCACAGATACGCAGTATTTT; clone size: NA; D gene: NA; V gene: TRBV2; J gene: TRBJ2-3
CDR3 protein: CASSQDGGQGAMQTF; CDR3 DNA: TGTGCCAGCAGCCAAGATGGGGGACAGGGGGCTATGCAGACCTTC; clone size: NA; D gene: TRBD1; V gene: TRBV3-1/TRBV3-2; J gene: TRBJ1-2
CDR3 protein: CASSGPGQGGEQYF; CDR3 DNA: TGTGCCAGCAGCGGTCCGGGACAGGGTGGAGAGCAGTACTTC; clone size: NA; D gene: TRBD1; V gene: TRBV9; J gene: TRBJ2-7
CDR3 protein: CASSRTSGVSSYNEQFF; CDR3 DNA: TGTGCCAGCAGCCGGACTAGCGGGGTGAGCTCCTACAATGAGCAGTTCTTC; clone size: NA; D gene: TRBD2; V gene: TRBV7-6; J gene: TRBJ2-1
CDR3 protein: CASSLEPGQYGELFF; CDR3 DNA: TGTGCCAGCAGCTTAGAACCGGGACAGTACGGGGAGCTGTTTTTT; clone size: NA; D gene: TRBD1; V gene: TRBV7-2; J gene: TRBJ2-2
CDR3 protein: CASSQGQGWDSPLHF; CDR3 DNA: TGTGCCAGCAGCCAAGGACAGGGTTGGGATTCACCCCTCCACTTT; clone size: few; D gene: TRBD1; V gene: TRBV14; J gene: TRBJ1-6
CDR3 protein: CAISESWGPETQYF; CDR3 DNA: TGTGCCATCAGTGAGTCTTGGGGGCCAGAGACCCAGTACTTC; clone size: NA; D gene: NA; V gene: TRBV10-3; J gene: TRBJ2-5
CDR3 protein: CASRQGGNNSPLHF; CDR3 DNA: TGCGCCAGCAGGCAGGGTGGGAATAATTCACCCCTCCACTTT; clone size: NA; D gene: NA; V gene: TRBV5-1; J gene: TRBJ1-6
CDR3 protein: CASSLVQSTDTQYF; CDR3 DNA: TGCGCCAGCAGCTTGGTGCAGAGCACAGATACGCAGTATTTT; clone size: NA; D gene: NA; V gene: TRBV5-1; J gene: TRBJ2-3
CDR3 protein: CASSERGLAREQFF; CDR3 DNA: TGTGCCAGCAGTGAACGAGGACTAGCGCGGGAGCAGTTCTTC; clone size: NA; D gene: TRBD2; V gene: TRBV25-1; J gene: TRBJ2-1
CDR3 protein: CASSYRSVLWYGYTF; CDR3 DNA: TGTGCCAGCAGTTACCGATCAGTTCTGTGGTATGGCTACACCTTC; clone size: NA; D gene: NA; V gene: TRBV6-2/TRBV6-3; J gene: TRBJ1-2
CDR3 protein: CASSLGTGKGNQPQHF; CDR3 DNA: TGTGCCAGCAGTCTAGGGACAGGGAAGGGCAATCAGCCCCAGCATTTT; clone size: NA; D gene: TRBD1; V gene: TRBV11-2; J gene: TRBJ1-5
CDR3 protein: CASSLVISGSEETQYF; CDR3 DNA: TGCGCCAGCAGCTTGGTTATTAGCGGGAGCGAGGAGACCCAGTACTTC; clone size: NA; D gene: TRBD2; V gene: TRBV5-1; J gene: TRBJ2-5
CDR3 protein: CASSLRGSNQPQHF; CDR3 DNA: TGTGCCAGCAGCTTAAGGGGATCTAATCAGCCCCAGCATTTT; clone size: NA; D gene: NA; V gene: TRBV7-9; J gene: TRBJ1-5